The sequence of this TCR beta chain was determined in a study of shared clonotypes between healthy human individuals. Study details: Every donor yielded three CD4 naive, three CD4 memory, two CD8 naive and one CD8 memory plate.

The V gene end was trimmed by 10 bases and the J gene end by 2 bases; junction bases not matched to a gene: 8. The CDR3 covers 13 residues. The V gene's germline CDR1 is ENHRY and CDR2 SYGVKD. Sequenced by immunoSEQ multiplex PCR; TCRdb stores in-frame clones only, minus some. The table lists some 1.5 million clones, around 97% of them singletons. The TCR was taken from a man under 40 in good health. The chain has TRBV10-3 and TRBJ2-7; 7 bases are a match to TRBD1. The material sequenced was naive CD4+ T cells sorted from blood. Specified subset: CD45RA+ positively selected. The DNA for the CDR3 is TGTGCCACCGCGACGGGACAGACCTACGAGCAGTACTTC. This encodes CATATGQTYEQYF.